This T cell receptor (beta chain) was identified in a study of shared clonotypes between healthy human individuals. About the research overall: Aged between 18 and 49, the donors were a couple of women and a few men.

The CDR3 is 16 residues long. The V gene's germline CDR1 is MDHEN and CDR2 SYDVKM. Unmatched junction bases numbered 12, after V lost 5 bases and J lost 5 bases. The repertoire was sequenced with immunoSEQ multiplex PCR; TCRdb's copy has only in-frame clones and lacks some. The sample yields 400,000 to 600,000 clones, roughly 79% seen once. Sequenced: PBMCs. The receptor's source is a woman between 35 and 50 years old in good health. Some clones in this sample may be carry-over from other donors' samples. This chain connects TRBV28 to TRBJ2-1; TRBD2 matches at 7 bases. CDR3 residues: CASSTESGTVDNEQFF. The CDR3 DNA reads as TGTGCCAGCAGTACCGAAAGCGGGACGGTGGACAATGAGCAGTTCTTC.